This section outlines one T cell receptor (beta chain) sequence together with its context. The antigen is not known. Primers included in the PCR were 60 Vbeta and 13 Jbeta primers. The data were produced by immunoSEQ multiplex PCR, yet TCRdb's version contains in-frame clones alone and is incomplete. The sample consists of about 160,000 clones, 70% to 85% of them appearing once. This specimen comes from a study of cytomegalovirus exposure and HLA in healthy donors. The trim removed 3 bases at V and 4 bases at J, leaving 5 bases unmatched. This CDR3 is built from 14 residues. The germline V gene encodes CDR1 SGDLS and CDR2 YYNGEE. Regarding the study as a whole: Data from an earlier analysis indicated that most TCR beta V segments were productive either about 90% or about 30% of the time.

The chain couples TRBV9 to TRBJ1-1; 8 bases agree with TRBD1. Sequencing was done on a sample of PBMCs. This receptor was obtained from a woman aged 25-40 years in good health and CMV-seronegative. The CDR3 bases are TGTGCCAGCAGCGCCGGACAGGGCGTCACTGAAGCTTTCTTT. This codes for CASSAGQGVTEAFF.